These T cell receptor beta chains were read from a single sample in a study of blood T cell repertoires in COVID-19. Method: immunoSEQ multiplex PCR; TCRdb's copy keeps in-frame clones and lacks some. In the table there are approximately 110,000 clones, more than 75% of which are singletons. The sample was peripheral blood. The receptors derive from a man aged 40-50 years with acute or convalescent COVID-19. Both conserved end residues are part of each CDR3. The D gene is left open where the match is weak. The size field is filled for only some rows; it gives once, few, many or a size class.

d_gene,abundance,j_gene,v_gene,CDR3nt,CDR3aa
TRBD1,few,TRBJ2-3,TRBV18,TGTGCCAGCTCGAGGGGGCGTGCAGATACGCAGTATTTT,CASSRGRADTQYF
TRBD1,-,TRBJ1-1,TRBV5-1,TGCGCCAGCAGCACCGGACAGGGGGCCACTGAAGCTTTCTTT,CASSTGQGATEAFF
-,once,TRBJ2-7,TRBV7-3,TGTGCCAGCAGCTCCCTAGGTGGAGAGCAGTACTTC,CASSSLGGEQYF
TRBD2,-,TRBJ2-5,TRBV3-1/TRBV3-2,TGTGCCAGCAGCCAAGTTGGCGGGAGGTTGGCGAGGGAGACCCAGTACTTC,CASSQVGGRLARETQYF
-,-,TRBJ2-1,TRBV3-1/TRBV3-2,TGTGCCAGCAGCCAAGTTCCCTTCAATGAGCAGTTCTTC,CASSQVPFNEQFF
-,-,TRBJ2-4,TRBV6-1,TGTGCCAGCAGTGAAGGGGGAGCAGCCAAAAACATTCAGTACTTC,CASSEGGAAKNIQYF
-,-,TRBJ2-5,TRBV7-2,TGTGCCAGCAGCTCGCAGGGATACTATATGGAGACCCAGTACTTC,CASSSQGYYMETQYF
-,-,TRBJ1-1,TRBV6-1,TGTGCCAGCAGTGATGGCAGGGGAACTGAAGCTTTCTTT,CASSDGRGTEAFF
TRBD1,-,TRBJ1-5,TRBV19,TGTGCCAGTAGTATATACGGGACAGCCTCTTATCAGCCCCAGCATTTT,CASSIYGTASYQPQHF
TRBD1,-,TRBJ1-6,TRBV14,TGTGCCAGCAGCAGGGACAGTAATTCACCCCTCCACTTT,CASSRDSNSPLHF
TRBD1,-,TRBJ1-2,TRBV30,TGTGCCTGGACAGCTGGGACAGGGCCCGCTGGCTACACCTTC,CAWTAGTGPAGYTF
-,-,TRBJ2-5,TRBV5-1,TGCGCCAGCAGCTACCAGTACCAAGAGACCCAGTACTTC,CASSYQYQETQYF
-,-,TRBJ1-4,TRBV23-1,TGCGCCAGCAGTCAATCGAACAGGGCCCCAACTAATGAAAAACTGTTTTTT,CASSQSNRAPTNEKLFF
TRBD1,once,TRBJ1-1,TRBV19,TGTGCCAGTAGTGCTGGGGGGGACAGGGGAATGGTTGAAGCTTTCTTT,CASSAGGDRGMVEAFF
-,-,TRBJ2-7,TRBV19,TGTGCCAGTAGTATAACGGCAGGCTATTCCTACGAGCAGTACTTC,CASSITAGYSYEQYF
TRBD1,-,TRBJ1-1,TRBV2,TGTGCCAGCAGTTTACAGGGGAGCGGTGAAGCTTTCTTT,CASSLQGSGEAFF
TRBD2,-,TRBJ2-7,TRBV5-6,TGTGCCAGCAGACTGCTAGCGGGAGGTTCCTACGAGCAGTACTTC,CASRLLAGGSYEQYF
TRBD1,once,TRBJ2-7,TRBV7-2,TGTGCCAGCAGCCTCGACAGGGCCCTCCCTCACGAGCAGTACTTC,CASSLDRALPHEQYF
-,-,TRBJ1-1,TRBV2,TGTGCCAGCAGTGGGCAGGTGAACACTGAAGCTTTCTTT,CASSGQVNTEAFF
TRBD2,-,TRBJ2-3,TRBV3-1/TRBV3-2,TGTGCCAGCAGCCAACGCGGGGGGTCAACAGATACGCAGTATTTT,CASSQRGGSTDTQYF
-,-,TRBJ2-7,TRBV6-5,TGTGCCAGCAGTTACCCCGACACCACCTACGAGCAGTACTTC,CASSYPDTTYEQYF
-,-,TRBJ1-1,TRBV13,TGTGCCAGCAGCGGCGGAGGAATGAACACTGAAGCTTTCTTT,CASSGGGMNTEAFF
TRBD1,-,TRBJ2-1,TRBV9,TGTGCCAGCAGCGGATTAGGACAGGGACCCTACAATGAGCAGTTCTTC,CASSGLGQGPYNEQFF
-,-,TRBJ1-6,TRBV9,TGTGCCAGCAGCGCGAAGGGGATGGATTCACCCCTCCACTTT,CASSAKGMDSPLHF
-,few,TRBJ1-5,TRBV2,TGTGCCAGCAGGGGCGGGGGGGTCCAGCCCCAGCATTTT,CASRGGGVQPQHF